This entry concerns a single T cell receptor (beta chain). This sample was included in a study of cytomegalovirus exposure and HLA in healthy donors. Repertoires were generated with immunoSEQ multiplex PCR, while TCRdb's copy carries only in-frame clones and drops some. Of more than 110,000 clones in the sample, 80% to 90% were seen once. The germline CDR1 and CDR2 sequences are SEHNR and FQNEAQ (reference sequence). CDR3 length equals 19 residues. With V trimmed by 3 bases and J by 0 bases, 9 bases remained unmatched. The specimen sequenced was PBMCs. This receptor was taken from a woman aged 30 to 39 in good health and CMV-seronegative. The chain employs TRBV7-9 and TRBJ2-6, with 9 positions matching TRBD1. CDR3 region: CASSFGPGQGLSGANVLTF. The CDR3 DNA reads TGTGCCAGCAGCTTCGGACCGGGACAGGGACTCTCTGGGGCCAACGTCCTGACTTTC.